The 29 T cell receptor beta chains presented below share a single source sample, sequenced in a study of cytomegalovirus exposure and HLA in healthy donors. The PCR contained 60 Vbeta and 13 Jbeta primers. Libraries were prepared by immunoSEQ multiplex PCR; TCRdb keeps only in-frame clonotypes and omits some of them. Here the sample spans about 120,000 clones, roughly four fifths being singletons. The sequenced material came from PBMCs. The source is a woman aged 18-29 years in good health and CMV-seronegative.

The CDR3 region is CASSQGFGPLHF. The CDR3 coding sequence is TGCGCCAGCAGCCAAGGATTCGGACCCCTCCACTTT. V and J are TRBV4-3 and TRBJ1-6; D remains ambiguous. Trimming shortened V by 1 base and J by 12 bases, and 7 bases separated the two germline ends. This CDR3 is built from 12 residues. Germline CDR1 reads LGHNA; CDR2 reads YSLEER.

The CDR3 reads CASSFESSGPITDTQYF. In DNA form, the CDR3 reads TGTGCCAGCAGTTTCGAATCTAGCGGGCCGATCACAGATACGCAGTATTTT. The gene calls are TRBV27 and TRBJ2-3; 8 positions match TRBD2. The germline gives CDR1 MNHEY, CDR2 SMNVEV (reference sequence). V was clipped by 3 bases and J by 2 bases; unmatched bases: 10. This CDR3 contains 17 residues.

This clone appeared a single time. J is TRBJ2-7 and V is TRBV6-5, with 7 bases lining up with TRBD2. Looked up from germline, CDR1 is MNHEY and CDR2 is SVGAGI. The junction had 13 bases not matched to a gene; V was cut back by 7 bases and J by 4 bases. CDR3 length: 15 residues. CDR3 sequence reads: CASTSQGGRSYEQYF. For the CDR3, the DNA is TGTGCCAGCACCTCCCAAGGCGGGAGATCTTACGAGCAGTACTTC.

The V gene is TRBV23-1, the J gene TRBJ2-7; TRBD1 matches at 7 bases. TRBV23-1 is known as an ORF, though its function is uncertain. CDR3 size: 14 residues. J was trimmed by 2 bases and V by 3 bases; bases with no gene match: 4. CDR3 loop: CASSHPGQAYEQYF. CDR3 bases: TGCGCCAGCAGTCACCCAGGACAGGCCTACGAGCAGTACTTC.

The J gene is TRBJ1-1, the V gene TRBV11-2, with TRBD1 matching over 9 bases. V lost 6 bases, J lost 7 bases, and 6 bases stayed unmatched. Germline V gene lookup returns CDR1 SGHAT and CDR2 FQNNGV. This CDR3 region has 13 residues. The CDR3 DNA is TGTGCCAGCAGGTCAACAGGGGGCAATGAAGCTTTCTTT. Its translation is CASRSTGGNEAFF.

This chain uses TRBV7-9 with TRBJ1-3; a weak D match, TRBD1 (6 bases). Germline CDR1 is SEHNR and CDR2 is FQNEAQ (reference sequence). CDR3 length equals 19 residues. The V end lost 3 bases, the J end lost 0 bases, and 21 bases lay between the germline ends. CDR3 protein: CASSFIGLRDTNSGNTIYF. CDR3 DNA: TGTGCCAGCAGCTTTATCGGCTTAAGGGACACAAACTCTGGAAACACCATATATTTT.

The V call is TRBV11-2, the J call TRBJ2-7, with D possibly matching TRBD2 (6 bases). This CDR3 has 14 residues. Germline CDR1 SGHAT, CDR2 FQNNGV. V was clipped by 6 bases and J by 4 bases, with 16 bases between them. The CDR3 region is CASRPGTARYEQYF. The CDR3 coding sequence is TGTGCCAGCAGACCTGGGACTGCCCGATACGAGCAGTACTTC.

The J gene is TRBJ1-1, the V gene TRBV19, with D maybe TRBD1 (6 bases). This CDR3 is built from 15 residues. The V and J ends lost 6 bases and 1 base respectively, with 15 bases between them. The germline V gene has CDR1 LNHDA and CDR2 SQIVND (reference sequence). CDR3 coding DNA: TGTGCCAGTAGCCGATTGGGGGCGGGGAACACTGAAGCTTTCTTT. This encodes CASSRLGAGNTEAFF.

The chain uses TRBV7-2 and TRBJ1-1; no definite D call. This CDR3 has 13 residues. Germline values: CDR1 SGHTA, CDR2 FQGNSA. Trimming removed 5 bases from V and 1 base from J, with 8 bases in between. CDR3 region: CASSDRGNTEAFF. The CDR3, as DNA: TGTGCCAGCAGCGACCGGGGGAACACTGAAGCTTTCTTT.

The V call is TRBV4-1, the J call TRBJ1-4; D is undetermined. This CDR3 has 15 amino acids. Germline V gene lookup returns CDR1 MGHRA and CDR2 YSYEKL. V lost 0 bases and J 5 bases, leaving 10 bases between the germline ends. The CDR3 loop reads CASSQEPRRNEKLFF. In DNA form, the CDR3 reads TGCGCCAGCAGCCAAGAGCCGAGGCGAAATGAAAAACTGTTTTTT.

A single count supports this clone. This rearrangement joins TRBV2 to TRBJ2-1, with D uncertain. The CDR3 covers 14 residues. V dropped 1 base and J dropped 5 bases, with 9 bases sitting between them. Per the germline V gene, CDR1 is SNHLY and CDR2 is FYNNEI. The CDR3 DNA sequence: TGTGCCAGCAGTGAAGGGCGGAACGACAATGAGCAGTTCTTC. Amino acid sequence: CASSEGRNDNEQFF.

V gene TRBV15 combines with J gene TRBJ1-1, with a possible D match to TRBD1 (6 bases). Germline loops: CDR1 LNHNV, CDR2 YYDKDF (reference sequence). Trimming cost V 5 bases and J 4 bases, with 17 bases left between them. This CDR3 contains 15 residues. CDR3 sequence: CATSRKPGQVTEAFF. The CDR3 region has the DNA TGTGCCACCAGCCGAAAGCCGGGACAAGTCACTGAAGCTTTCTTT.

The chain recombines TRBV29-1 with TRBJ2-3; TRBD1 is a possible D gene (6 bases). V dropped 4 bases and J dropped 4 bases, with 18 bases sitting between them. Germline-derived CDR1 and CDR2 are SQVTM and ANQGSEA. This CDR3 has 15 residues. The CDR3, as DNA: TGCAGCGTTGGCCGCCAGGGGAATAGCGCAGATACGCAGTATTTT. As protein: CSVGRQGNSADTQYF.

The CDR3 sequence: CASSASGAYNEQFF. The CDR3 coding sequence is TGTGCCAGCAGCGCTAGCGGGGCCTACAATGAGCAGTTCTTC. V is TRBV9 and J is TRBJ2-1; 9 bases agree with TRBD2. The CDR3 sequence is 14 residues long. V lost 3 bases and J lost 2; bases outside the gene matches: 0. Germline V lookup: CDR1 SGDLS, CDR2 YYNGEE.

The V and J genes are TRBV5-1 and TRBJ2-1, with 8 bases matching TRBD2. The CDR3 is 16 amino acids. V lost 4 bases and J lost 7; bases outside the gene matches: 13. Germline values: CDR1 SGHRS, CDR2 YFSETQ. The DNA of the CDR3 is TGCGCCAGCAGCCCCAGGCCCAGCGGGAGTAGAAATGAGCAGTTCTTC. Encoded protein: CASSPRPSGSRNEQFF.

There are a few counts of this clone. The gene calls are TRBV6-6 and TRBJ1-1; D possibly corresponds to TRBD1 (6 bases). Germline V gives CDR1 MNHNY, CDR2 SVGAGI (reference sequence). The germline V and J ends were trimmed by 4 bases and 4 bases, with 16 bases remaining between them. The CDR3 sequence is 15 residues long. The CDR3 bases are TGTGCCAGCAGTTCCCTCGGGGGAGGGGGCACTGAAGCTTTCTTT. Translated: CASSSLGGGGTEAFF.

For this clone: One end of the junction varies from germline; a read error may be responsible. This rearrangement joins TRBV6-6 to TRBJ2-4; 8 bases map to TRBD1. The CDR3 length is 15 residues. Germline assignment: CDR1 MNHNY and CDR2 SVGAGI (reference sequence). The CDR3 spells CASSGNRGVGNSQYF. CDR3 nucleotide sequence: TGTGCCAGCAGTGGAAACAGGGGGGTAGGAAACAGTCAGTACTTC.

This sequence joins TRBV11-2 and TRBJ2-2, with a possible D match to TRBD1 (5 bases). The CDR3 is 15 residues long. V shed 2 bases and J shed 7 bases, with 14 bases lying between them. Germline V gene data show CDR1 as SGHAT and CDR2 as FQNNGV. DNA for the CDR3: TGTGCCAGCAGCTTAAATTTAGGGGCGGACGGGGAGCTGTTTTTT. This sequence encodes CASSLNLGADGELFF.

The sample holds one count of this clone. The chain is built from TRBV5-4 and TRBJ2-1; 11 nucleotides align to TRBD2. Unmatched junction bases numbered 10, after V lost 1 base and J lost 7 bases. Germline V gives CDR1 SGHNT, CDR2 YYREEE (reference sequence). The CDR3 is 17 residues long. The CDR3 sequence is CASSLRVLAGGINEQFF. In DNA form, the CDR3 reads TGTGCCAGCAGCTTGCGGGTGCTAGCGGGAGGTATAAATGAGCAGTTCTTC.

This clone occurred once. The chain employs TRBV6-1 and TRBJ1-5; tentative D call: TRBD1 (5 bases). V was shortened by 1 base and J by 4 bases, with 11 bases between the two germline ends. CDR1 and CDR2 from the germline V gene are MNHNS and SASEGT. This CDR3 contains 15 residues. This chain's CDR3 is CASSEVSGGNQPQHF. For the CDR3, the DNA is TGTGCCAGCAGTGAAGTCTCCGGGGGGAATCAGCCCCAGCATTTT.

The genes are TRBV4-1 and TRBJ1-2, with 9 bases identical to TRBD1. The CDR3 consists of 16 residues. CDR1 MGHRA and CDR2 YSYEKL come from the germline V gene. After removal of 2 bases from V and 7 bases from J, the junction contained 11 bases not matched to a gene. The CDR3 region has the DNA TGCGCCAGCAGCCAACGGGACAGGGATTTTCGGAGTGGCTACACCTTC. Amino acid sequence: CASSQRDRDFRSGYTF.

This clone was observed a single time. The rearrangement links TRBV6-1 to TRBJ1-1, with 7 bases identical to TRBD1. Germline V gene sequence: CDR1 MNHNS, CDR2 SASEGT. The CDR3 runs 15 residues. V lost 4 bases, J lost 1 base, and 6 bases stayed unmatched. DNA for the CDR3: TGTGCCAGCAGTGCCCAGACAGGGTCGAACACTGAAGCTTTCTTT. It encodes CASSAQTGSNTEAFF.

The J gene is TRBJ2-5, the V gene TRBV7-2; D ambiguous. The DNA matches TRBJ2-7 better at its end, which makes the J call doubtful. Germline CDR1 SGHTA, CDR2 FQGNSA. The CDR3 has 14 residues. The DNA for the CDR3 is TGTGCCAGCAGCTTAGATGCAGGTCTCTACGAGCAGTACTTC. Translation: CASSLDAGLYEQYF.

This sequence joins TRBV4-1 and TRBJ2-6; TRBD2 is a possible D gene (6 bases). This CDR3 region has 18 residues. V lost 0 bases to trimming and J lost 4 bases, with 16 bases between them. Germline CDR1 and CDR2: MGHRA and YSYEKL. Here the CDR3 DNA reads TGCGCCAGCAGCCAAGATGGCACAGGTCGGGGGGGGGCCAACGTCCTGACTTTC. Translated: CASSQDGTGRGGANVLTF.

This chain uses TRBV18 with TRBJ1-2; D is perhaps TRBD1 (6 bases). The ends were cut back, 5 bases at V and 2 bases at J, with 18 bases in the middle. The CDR3 has 16 amino acids. Per germline, CDR1 KGHSH and CDR2 LQKENI. The CDR3 nucleotides read TGTGCCAGCTCAGTAGGATTCAGGACAGAAAACTATGGCTACACCTTC. Its protein product is CASSVGFRTENYGYTF. Using reference TRBV18 and TRBJ1-2 for the parts outside the CDR3, the full variable domain is NAGVMQNPRHLVRRRGQEARLRCSPMKGHSHVYWYRQLPEEGLKFMVYLQKENIIDESGMPKERFSAEFPKEGPSILRIQQVVRGDSAAYFCASSVGFRTENYGYTFGSGTRLTVV.

The rearrangement uses TRBV28 and TRBJ2-7; TRBD2 agrees at 9 bases. Per germline, CDR1 MDHEN and CDR2 SYDVKM. J was trimmed by 3 bases and V by 3 bases; bases with no gene match: 3. This CDR3 is built from 14 residues. The CDR3 bases are TGTGCCAGCAGTTTTTCTAGCGGGAACTACGAGCAGTACTTC. Translating it yields CASSFSSGNYEQYF.

This chain joins TRBV7-9 and TRBJ1-2; possible D gene TRBD1, 6 bases. The CDR3 contains 13 residues. Germline V CDR1 and CDR2: SEHNR, FQNEAQ (reference sequence). V gave up 7 bases and J gave up 4 bases, with 13 bases separating them. The CDR3 is CASTLGGGYGYTF. The CDR3 DNA is TGTGCCAGCACTCTAGGGGGGGGCTATGGCTACACCTTC.

The chain is built from TRBV5-8 and TRBJ2-5; 7 bases fit TRBD2. The V gene end was trimmed by 9 bases and the J gene end by 10 bases; junction bases not matched to a gene: 9. This CDR3 has 11 residues. Germline CDR1 and CDR2: SGHTS and YDEGEE. CDR3 sequence (DNA): TGTGCCACCAGAAAGGGGAGGGACCAGTACTTC. Its protein is CATRKGRDQYF.

The rearrangement joins TRBV5-1 to TRBJ1-2, with D perhaps matching TRBD1 (5 bases). V was cut by 3 bases and J by 5 bases, with 11 bases left in between. CDR3 length: 13 amino acids. Germline V lookup: CDR1 SGHRS, CDR2 YFSETQ. The chain's CDR3 is CASSSHKGYGYTF. The CDR3 nucleotides are TGCGCCAGCAGCTCACACAAGGGGTATGGCTACACCTTC.